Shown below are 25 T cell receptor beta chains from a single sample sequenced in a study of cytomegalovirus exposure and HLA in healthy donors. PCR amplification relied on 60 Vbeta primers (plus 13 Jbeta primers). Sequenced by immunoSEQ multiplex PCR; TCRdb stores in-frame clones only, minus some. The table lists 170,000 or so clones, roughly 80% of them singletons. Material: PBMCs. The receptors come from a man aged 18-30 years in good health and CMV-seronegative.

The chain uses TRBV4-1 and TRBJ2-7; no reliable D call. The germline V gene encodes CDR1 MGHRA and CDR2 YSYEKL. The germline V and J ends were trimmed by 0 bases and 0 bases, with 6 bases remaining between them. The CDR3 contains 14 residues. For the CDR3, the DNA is TGCGCCAGCAGCCAAGATAACTTCTCCTACGAGCAGTACTTC. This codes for CASSQDNFSYEQYF.

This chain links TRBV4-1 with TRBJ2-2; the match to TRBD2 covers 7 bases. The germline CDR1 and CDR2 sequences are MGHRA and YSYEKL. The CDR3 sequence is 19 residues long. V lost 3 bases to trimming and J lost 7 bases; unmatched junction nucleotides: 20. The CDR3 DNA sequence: TGCGCCAGCAGCCAGGATCGGGTCGTGTGGGGAGGGGCGGGCGGGGAGCTGTTTTTT. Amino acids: CASSQDRVVWGGAGGELFF.

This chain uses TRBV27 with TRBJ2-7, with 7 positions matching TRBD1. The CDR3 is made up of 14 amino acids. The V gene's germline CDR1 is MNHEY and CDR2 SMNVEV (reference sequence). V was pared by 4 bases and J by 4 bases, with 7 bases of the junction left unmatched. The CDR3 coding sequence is TGTGCCAGCAGTTCACGGGACAGACTTTACGAGCAGTACTTC. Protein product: CASSSRDRLYEQYF.

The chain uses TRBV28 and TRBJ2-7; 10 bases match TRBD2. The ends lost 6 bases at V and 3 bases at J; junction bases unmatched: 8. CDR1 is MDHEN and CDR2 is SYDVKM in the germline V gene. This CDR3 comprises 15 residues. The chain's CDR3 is CASRPWTSGDYEQYF. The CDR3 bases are TGTGCCAGCAGGCCCTGGACTAGCGGTGACTACGAGCAGTACTTC.

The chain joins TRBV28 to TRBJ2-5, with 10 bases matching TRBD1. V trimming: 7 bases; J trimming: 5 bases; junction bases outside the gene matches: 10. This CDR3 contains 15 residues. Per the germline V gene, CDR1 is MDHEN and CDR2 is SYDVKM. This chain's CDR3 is CASTLGTGVLETQYF. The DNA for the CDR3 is TGTGCCAGCACCCTAGGGACAGGGGTGTTGGAGACCCAGTACTTC.

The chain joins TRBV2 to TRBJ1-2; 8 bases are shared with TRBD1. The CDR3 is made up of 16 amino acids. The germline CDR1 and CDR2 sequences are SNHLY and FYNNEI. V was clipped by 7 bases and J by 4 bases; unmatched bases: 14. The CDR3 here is CASTWDRLEAFYGYTF. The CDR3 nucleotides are TGTGCCAGCACCTGGGACAGGTTGGAGGCTTTCTATGGCTACACCTTC.

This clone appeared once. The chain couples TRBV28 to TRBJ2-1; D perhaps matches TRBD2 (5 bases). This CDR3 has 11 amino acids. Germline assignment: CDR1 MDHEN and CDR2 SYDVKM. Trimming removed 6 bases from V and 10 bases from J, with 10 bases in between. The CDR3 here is CASSKEGEQFF. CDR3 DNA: TGTGCCAGCAGCAAAGAGGGCGAGCAGTTCTTC.

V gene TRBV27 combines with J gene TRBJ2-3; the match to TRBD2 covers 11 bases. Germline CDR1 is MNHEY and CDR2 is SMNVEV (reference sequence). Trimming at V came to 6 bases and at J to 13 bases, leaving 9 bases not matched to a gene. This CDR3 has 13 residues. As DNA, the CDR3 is TGTGCCAGCAGCACCCCCGGGACTAGCGGCGAGTATTTT. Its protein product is CASSTPGTSGEYF.

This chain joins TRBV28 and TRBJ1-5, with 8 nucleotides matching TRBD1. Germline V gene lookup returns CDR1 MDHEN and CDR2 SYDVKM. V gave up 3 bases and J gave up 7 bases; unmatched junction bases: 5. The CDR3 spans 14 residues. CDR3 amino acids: CASSFIQGAQPQHF. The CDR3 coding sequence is TGTGCCAGCAGTTTTATCCAGGGGGCCCAGCCCCAGCATTTT.

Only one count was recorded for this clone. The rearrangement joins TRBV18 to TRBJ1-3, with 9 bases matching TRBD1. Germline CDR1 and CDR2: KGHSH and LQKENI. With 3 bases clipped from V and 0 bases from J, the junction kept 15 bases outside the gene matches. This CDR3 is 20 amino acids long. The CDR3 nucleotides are TGTGCCAGCTCACCGGCCCTAACAGGGGGCCATAGGTCCTCTGGAAACACCATATATTTT. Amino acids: CASSPALTGGHRSSGNTIYF.

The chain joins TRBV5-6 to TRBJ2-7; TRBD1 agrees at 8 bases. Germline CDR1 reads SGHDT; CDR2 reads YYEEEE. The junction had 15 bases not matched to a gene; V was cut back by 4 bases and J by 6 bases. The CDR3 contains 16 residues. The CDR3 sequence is CASSRVIRSGGGEQYF. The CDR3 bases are TGTGCCAGCAGCCGCGTAATTCGGTCAGGGGGCGGCGAGCAGTACTTC.

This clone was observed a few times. The CDR3 spells CASSLGASVSDTQYF. CDR3 in DNA: TGCGCCAGCAGCTTGGGAGCTAGCGTCTCAGATACGCAGTATTTT. The rearrangement uses TRBV5-1 and TRBJ2-3; a weak D match, TRBD2 (6 bases). V shed 0 bases and J shed 4 bases, with 12 bases lying between them. CDR1 and CDR2 from the germline V gene are SGHRS and YFSETQ. CDR3 length: 15 amino acids.

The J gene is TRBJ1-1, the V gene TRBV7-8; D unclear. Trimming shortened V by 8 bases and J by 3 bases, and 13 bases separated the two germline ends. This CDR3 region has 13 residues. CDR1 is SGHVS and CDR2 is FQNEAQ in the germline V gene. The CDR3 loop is CASRALGDTEAFF. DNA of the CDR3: TGTGCCAGCCGCGCTCTGGGAGACACTGAAGCTTTCTTT.

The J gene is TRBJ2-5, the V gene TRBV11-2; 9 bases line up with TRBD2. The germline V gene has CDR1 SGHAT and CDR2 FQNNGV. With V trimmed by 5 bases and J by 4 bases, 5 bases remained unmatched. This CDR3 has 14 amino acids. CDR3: CASSRRGGIETQYF. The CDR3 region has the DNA TGTGCCAGCAGCCGGCGGGGGGGTATAGAGACCCAGTACTTC. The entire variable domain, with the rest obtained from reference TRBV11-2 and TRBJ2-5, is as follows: EAGVAQSPRYKIIEKRQSVAFWCNPISGHATLYWYQQILGQGPKLLIQFQNNGVVDDSQLPKDRFSAERLKGVDSTLKIQPAKLEDSAVYLCASSRRGGIETQYFGPGTRLLVL.

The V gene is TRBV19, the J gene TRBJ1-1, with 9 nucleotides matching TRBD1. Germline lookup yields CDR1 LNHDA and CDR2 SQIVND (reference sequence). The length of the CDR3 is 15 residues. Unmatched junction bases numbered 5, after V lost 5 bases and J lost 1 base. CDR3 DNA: TGTGCCAGTAGTCCCCGGGACAGGGCGAACACTGAAGCTTTCTTT. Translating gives CASSPRDRANTEAFF.

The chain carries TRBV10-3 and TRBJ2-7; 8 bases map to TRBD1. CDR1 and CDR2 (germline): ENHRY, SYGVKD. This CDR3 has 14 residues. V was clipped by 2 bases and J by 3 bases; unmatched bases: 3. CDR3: CAISEAGQGYEQYF. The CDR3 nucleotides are TGTGCCATCAGTGAGGCTGGACAGGGCTACGAGCAGTACTTC.

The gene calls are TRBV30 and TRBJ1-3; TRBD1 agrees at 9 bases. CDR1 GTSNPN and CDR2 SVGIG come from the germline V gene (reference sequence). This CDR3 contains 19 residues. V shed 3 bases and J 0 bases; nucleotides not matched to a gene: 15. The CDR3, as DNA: TGTGCCTGGAGCCTCCTATGGGACAGGGCTTTAGTCTCTGGAAACACCATATATTTT. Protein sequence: CAWSLLWDRALVSGNTIYF.

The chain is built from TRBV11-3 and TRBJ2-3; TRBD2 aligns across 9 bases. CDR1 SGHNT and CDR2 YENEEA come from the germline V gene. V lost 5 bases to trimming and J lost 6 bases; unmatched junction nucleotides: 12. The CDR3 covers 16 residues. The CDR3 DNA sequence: TGTGCCAGCAGCCCCCATGGGCGGGAGGGTTTGGATACGCAGTATTTT. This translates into CASSPHGREGLDTQYF.

This CDR3 is CASSLSGKETQYF. The CDR3, as DNA: TGCGCCAGCAGCTTGTCGGGGAAAGAGACCCAGTACTTC. The chain uses TRBV5-1 and TRBJ2-5; TRBD2 is a possible D gene (5 bases). V shed 1 base and J shed 3 bases, with 7 bases lying between them. The CDR3 loop spans 13 amino acids. Germline values: CDR1 SGHRS, CDR2 YFSETQ.

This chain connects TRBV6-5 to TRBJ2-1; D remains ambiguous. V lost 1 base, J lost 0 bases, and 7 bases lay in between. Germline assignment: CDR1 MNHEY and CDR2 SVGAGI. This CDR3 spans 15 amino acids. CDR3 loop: CASSYYPSSYNEQFF. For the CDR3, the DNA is TGTGCCAGCAGTTACTATCCTAGCTCCTACAATGAGCAGTTCTTC.

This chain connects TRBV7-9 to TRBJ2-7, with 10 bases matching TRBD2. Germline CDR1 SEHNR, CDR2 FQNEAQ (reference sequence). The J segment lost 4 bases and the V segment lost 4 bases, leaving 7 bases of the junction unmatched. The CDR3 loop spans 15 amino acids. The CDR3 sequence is CASSSASGGSYEQYF. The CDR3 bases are TGTGCCAGCAGCTCCGCTAGCGGGGGATCGTACGAGCAGTACTTC.

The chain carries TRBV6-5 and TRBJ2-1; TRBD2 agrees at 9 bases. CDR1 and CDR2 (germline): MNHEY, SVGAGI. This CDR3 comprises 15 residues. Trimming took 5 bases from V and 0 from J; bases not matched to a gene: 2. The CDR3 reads CASSPRGGSYNEQFF. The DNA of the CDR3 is TGTGCCAGCAGTCCGCGGGGGGGCTCCTACAATGAGCAGTTCTTC.

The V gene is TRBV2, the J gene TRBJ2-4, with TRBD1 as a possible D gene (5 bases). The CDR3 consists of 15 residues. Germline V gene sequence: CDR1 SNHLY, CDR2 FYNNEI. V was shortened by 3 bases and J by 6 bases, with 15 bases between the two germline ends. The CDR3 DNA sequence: TGTGCCAGCAGTGATGAAGGGGATAGTAGAAACATTCAGTACTTC. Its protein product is CASSDEGDSRNIQYF. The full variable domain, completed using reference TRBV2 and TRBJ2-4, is EPEVTQTPSHQVTQMGQEVILRCVPISNHLYFYWYRQILGQKVEFLVSFYNNEISEKSEIFDDQFSVERPDGSNFTLKIRSTKLEDSAMYFCASSDEGDSRNIQYFGAGTRLSVL.

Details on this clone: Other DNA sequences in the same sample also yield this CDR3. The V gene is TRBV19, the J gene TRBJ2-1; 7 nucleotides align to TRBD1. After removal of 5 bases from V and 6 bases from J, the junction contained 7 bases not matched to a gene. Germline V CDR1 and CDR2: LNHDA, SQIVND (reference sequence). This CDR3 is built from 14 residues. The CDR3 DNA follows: TGTGCCAGTAGTTCGTCCAGGGGGTTCAATGAGCAGTTCTTC. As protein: CASSSSRGFNEQFF. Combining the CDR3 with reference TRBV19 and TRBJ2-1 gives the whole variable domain DGGITQSPKYLFRKEGQNVTLSCEQNLNHDAMYWYRQDPGQGLRLIYYSQIVNDFQKGDIAEGYSVSREKKESFPLTVTSAQKNPTAFYLCASSSSRGFNEQFFGPGTRLTVL.

The CDR3 sequence is CASSSPRGVSTDTQYF. In DNA, the CDR3 is TGTGCCAGCAGCTCCCCCCGCGGGGTCAGCACAGATACGCAGTATTTT. The chain links TRBV7-9 to TRBJ2-3, with TRBD2 as a possible D gene (6 bases). The CDR3 is 16 residues long. From germline, CDR1 is SEHNR and CDR2 FQNEAQ (reference sequence). V lost 4 bases to trimming and J lost 0 bases, with 14 bases between them.